The 8 T cell receptor beta chains below come from one sample, sequenced in a study of blood T cell repertoires in COVID-19. Sequencing used immunoSEQ multiplex PCR; TCRdb keeps in-frame clones, though not all of them. The table includes approximately 100,000 clones, 84% detected once. The sequenced sample was peripheral blood. The receptors come from a woman between 45 and 60 years old with acute or convalescent COVID-19.

The chain recombines TRBV6-5 with TRBJ2-7; 7 bases map to TRBD1. V dropped 6 bases and J dropped 2; count of bases not matched to a gene: 7. The CDR3 loop spans 14 amino acids. From germline, CDR1 is MNHEY and CDR2 SVGAGI. The CDR3 loop reads CASSARQGPYEQYF. The CDR3 bases are TGTGCCAGCAGCGCCAGACAGGGCCCCTACGAGCAGTACTTC.

This chain connects TRBV19 to TRBJ1-2; D may be TRBD1 (5 bases). With 6 bases removed from V and 4 bases from J, the gap between germline ends came to 15 bases. The CDR3 sequence is 14 residues long. CDR1 and CDR2 from the germline V gene are LNHDA and SQIVND (reference sequence). CDR3 DNA sequence: TGTGCCAGTAGCTTCGGGGGGATCTCCTATGGCTACACCTTC. It translates to CASSFGGISYGYTF. Variable domain in full (rest from reference TRBV19 and TRBJ1-2): DGGITQSPKYLFRKEGQNVTLSCEQNLNHDAMYWYRQDPGQGLRLIYYSQIVNDFQKGDIAEGYSVSREKKESFPLTVTSAQKNPTAFYLCASSFGGISYGYTFGSGTRLTVV.

The V gene is TRBV5-8, the J gene TRBJ1-1; TRBD1 aligns across 7 bases. Per germline, CDR1 SGHTS and CDR2 YDEGEE. The trim removed 8 bases at V and 4 bases at J, leaving 8 bases unmatched. This CDR3 has 13 amino acids. Written as DNA, the CDR3 is TGTGCCAGTCCGACAGGGAGGAGCACTGAAGCTTTCTTT. It is translated as CASPTGRSTEAFF.

The gene calls are TRBV9 and TRBJ2-2; possibly TRBD1 for D (6 bases). V was cut by 3 bases and J by 1 base, with 13 bases left in between. CDR1 SGDLS and CDR2 YYNGEE come from the germline V gene. The CDR3 length is 16 residues. The CDR3 DNA follows: TGTGCCAGCAGCGCCAACGCACAGGGGAACACCGGGGAGCTGTTTTTT. Translation gives CASSANAQGNTGELFF.

The J gene is TRBJ1-1, the V gene TRBV11-2; D might be TRBD1 (5 bases). Germline V CDR1 and CDR2: SGHAT, FQNNGV. V was pared by 8 bases and J by 7 bases, with 11 bases between. This CDR3 contains 11 residues. CDR3 coding DNA: TGTGCCAGCGGCTCAGGGTTTGAAGCTTTCTTT. This encodes CASGSGFEAFF.

The chain recombines TRBV19 with TRBJ1-1; 8 bases are a match to TRBD1. CDR1 is LNHDA and CDR2 is SQIVND in the germline V gene (reference sequence). The CDR3 covers 14 residues. Trimming removed 8 bases from V and 2 bases from J; junction bases left unmatched: 7. The CDR3 region is CASGTGGGNTEAFF. In DNA, the CDR3 is TGTGCCAGTGGTACAGGGGGAGGTAACACTGAAGCTTTCTTT. The whole variable domain, remainder taken from reference TRBV19 and TRBJ1-1, is DGGITQSPKYLFRKEGQNVTLSCEQNLNHDAMYWYRQDPGQGLRLIYYSQIVNDFQKGDIAEGYSVSREKKESFPLTVTSAQKNPTAFYLCASGTGGGNTEAFFGQGTRLTVV.

This clone was seen a single time. The rearrangement links TRBV19 to TRBJ1-1, with a possible D match to TRBD1 (6 bases). The V gene lost 1 base and the J gene lost 0 bases, with 9 bases spanning the gap. CDR1 is LNHDA and CDR2 is SQIVND in the germline V gene (reference sequence). The CDR3 is made up of 15 amino acids. CDR3 sequence: CASSIGQAMNTEAFF. In DNA form, the CDR3 reads TGTGCCAGTAGTATAGGACAGGCGATGAACACTGAAGCTTTCTTT.

DNA of the CDR3: TGCGCCAGCAGCTCGGACAATACTGAAGCTTTCTTT. Its protein product is CASSSDNTEAFF. The J gene is TRBJ1-1, the V gene TRBV5-1, with D perhaps TRBD1 (5 bases). V lost 3 bases and J 5 bases, leaving 8 bases between the germline ends. The length of the CDR3 is 12 residues. Per germline, CDR1 SGHRS and CDR2 YFSETQ.